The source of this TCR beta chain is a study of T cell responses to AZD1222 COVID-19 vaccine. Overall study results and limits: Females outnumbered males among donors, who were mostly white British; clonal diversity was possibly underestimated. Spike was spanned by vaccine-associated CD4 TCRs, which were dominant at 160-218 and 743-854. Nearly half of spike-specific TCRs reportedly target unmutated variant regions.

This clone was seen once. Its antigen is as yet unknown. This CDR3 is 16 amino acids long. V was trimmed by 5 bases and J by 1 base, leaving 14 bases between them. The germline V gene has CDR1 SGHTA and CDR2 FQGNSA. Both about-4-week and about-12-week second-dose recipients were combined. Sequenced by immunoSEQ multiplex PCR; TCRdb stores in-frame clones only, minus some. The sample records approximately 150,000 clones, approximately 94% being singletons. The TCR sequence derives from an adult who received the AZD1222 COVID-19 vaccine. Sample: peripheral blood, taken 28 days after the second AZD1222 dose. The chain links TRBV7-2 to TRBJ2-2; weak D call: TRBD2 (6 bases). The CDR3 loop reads CASSRPGLLNTGELFF. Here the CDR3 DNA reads TGTGCCAGCAGCCGCCCGGGACTCCTGAACACCGGGGAGCTGTTTTTT.